This TCR beta chain was sequenced during a study of blood T cell repertoires in COVID-19 (dated by TCRdb to the early 2020s). Describing the broader study: Samples from collaborators originated in the United States, Italy and Spain and spanned both the acute and convalescent phases of COVID-19. The prospective study material was composed of cDNA or gDNA derived from T cells, B-cell-depleted T cells, or PBMCs. The dataset comprised deeply sampled blood TCRbeta repertoires from subjects exposed to, actively infected with, or recovered from COVID-19. A freely available public database, intended as a resource for researchers studying the immune response to SARS-CoV-2, is where the repertoires were released. The samples were drawn from two sources: the first 160 participants of the ongoing ImmuneRACE study, and 1,200 or so subjects contributed by 6 global collaborators. Sample metadata almost always included a de-identified subject ID, COVID-19 status, age in years and sex. Where available, HLA class I and class II types were obtained from metadata supplied by the sample provider rather than from assay-based typing. Study-level results and caveats: How much clinical and demographic metadata was included differed by source and by participant, and the metadata was provided uncurated.

V and J lose 2 bases and 7 bases, and a span of 13 bases separates them. The CDR3 goes from the cysteine to the phenylalanine over 14 residues. Only CDR3 DNA is held: 42 bases, read in frame from base 1. From a lookup of the germline V gene, CDR1 and CDR2 are SGHRS and YFSETQ. TCRbeta CDR3 regions were amplified from genomic DNA by means of the immunoSEQ Assay, a bias-controlled multiplex PCR. In the source study's methods: The number of nucleated cells in each sample was estimated by amplification of reference gene primers within the assay. To quantify the absolute abundance of each unique TCRbeta CDR3 rearrangement, sequence reads were collapsed and filtered. For each sample, productive Simpson clonality was calculated as the square root of Simpson's diversity index across productive rearrangements. Here the immuneACCESS table is served through TCRdb, limited to in-frame sequences with V and J called. Missing clones are a known gap in these copies; in checked studies unresolved V genes cover under half, and the rest lacks a known reason. The D gene and trimming were derived from the DNA, and the V and J assignments and clone size from that table. The sample records fewer than 350,000 clones, roughly nine tenths of which are singletons. The ten largest clonotypes hold about 6% of the sample.

Enrolling through a virtual design, the prospective study's participants ranged in age from about 18 to 89 years and lived across roughly 24 United States geographic areas. In the prospective study, participants were assigned to cohorts based on the clinical history participants reported in a screening survey and a study questionnaire. Recovered participants in ImmuneRACE Cohort 3 were defined by two consecutive negative NP/OP PCR tests, clearance by a healthcare professional, or resolution of symptoms. Mobile phlebotomists in the prospective study collected whole blood, serum and a nasopharyngeal or oropharyngeal swab from every participant. Over an approximately 2-month period, participants in the prospective study had the option of providing additional blood draws and questionnaires. Blood samples from the prospective study were shipped frozen or at room temperature prior to DNA extraction.

Notes on this clone: Its antigen is unknown. Base qualities are missing; no much larger clone stands one base away.

This TCR was sampled from a woman in her thirties or forties who had recovered from COVID-19. The sequencing sample was made of PBMCs or T cells enriched from blood (not recorded which). The rearrangement combines TRBV5-1 with TRBJ2-1; perhaps TRBD2 is the D gene, with 6 bases matching. CDR3 reads: CASSFRTGENEQFF. The nucleotide sequence reads TGCGCCAGCAGCTTTAGGACGGGGGAGAATGAGCAGTTCTTC.